What follows are 10 T cell receptor beta chains derived from one specimen sequenced in a study of TIL therapy for anti-PD-1-resistant metastatic lung cancer. The time point denotes: pre-treatment sample, taken before nivolumab and TIL therapy. Sequencing used immunoSEQ v3. Some clones are missing from TCRdb's copy, which holds only in-frame ones; the method was immunoSEQ multiplex PCR. Here the sample spans just over 20,000 clones, about 78% being singletons. The sequencing here drew on blood, taken at baseline. Source of these receptors: a person aged 25 to 79 with non-small cell lung cancer.

The chain joins TRBV29-1 to TRBJ2-7; TRBD1 is a possible D gene (6 bases). CDR3 length: 12 residues. Trimming took off 7 bases at V and 0 bases at J, with 10 bases between the two ends. The germline CDR1 and CDR2 sequences are SQVTM and ANQGSEA. CDR3 bases: TGCAGCGGCACAGGGAGCTCCTACGAGCAGTACTTC. Translated: CSGTGSSYEQYF.

This chain connects TRBV19 to TRBJ2-7, with 10 bases aligning to TRBD1. CDR1 is LNHDA and CDR2 is SQIVND in the germline V gene (reference sequence). The CDR3 totals 14 residues. The trim removed 5 bases at V and 3 bases at J, leaving 4 bases unmatched. The CDR3 DNA sequence: TGTGCCAGTAGTCCCCGGACAGGGGGCTACGAGCAGTACTTC. This sequence encodes CASSPRTGGYEQYF.

The rearrangement links TRBV6-1 to TRBJ1-4; the match to TRBD1 covers 9 bases. This CDR3 has 15 residues. CDR1 is MNHNS and CDR2 is SASEGT in the germline V gene. V trimming: 6 bases; J trimming: 12 bases; junction bases outside the gene matches: 14. CDR3 sequence (DNA): TGTGCCAGCAGCCCCCGGGACAGGGTGCGTGGGGAACTGTTTTTT. This translates into CASSPRDRVRGELFF.

In its sample, this clone was seen once. The gene calls are TRBV11-3 and TRBJ2-1; 11 bases agree with TRBD2. The CDR3 has 17 residues. Germline loops: CDR1 SGHNT, CDR2 YENEEA. The trim removed 5 bases at V and 0 bases at J, leaving 6 bases unmatched. CDR3 amino acids: CASSPGLAGSSYNEQFF. The CDR3 nucleotides read TGTGCCAGCAGCCCAGGACTAGCGGGTAGCTCCTACAATGAGCAGTTCTTC. Using reference TRBV11-3 and TRBJ2-1 for the parts outside the CDR3, the full variable domain is EAGVVQSPRYKIIEKKQPVAFWCNPISGHNTLYWYLQNLGQGPELLIRYENEEAVDDSQLPKDRFSAERLKGVDSTLKIQPAELGDSAVYLCASSPGLAGSSYNEQFFGPGTRLTVL.

This rearrangement joins TRBV5-1 to TRBJ1-2, with TRBD1 matching over 7 bases. With V trimmed by 4 bases and J by 4 bases, 7 bases remained unmatched. This CDR3 has 14 residues. The germline gives CDR1 SGHRS, CDR2 YFSETQ. CDR3 coding DNA: TGCGCCAGCAGCCCGGGGGGGACAGCCTATGGCTACACCTTC. Translating it yields CASSPGGTAYGYTF.

The gene calls are TRBV5-4 and TRBJ1-2, with D possibly matching TRBD1 (5 bases). V was shortened by 6 bases and J by 5 bases, with 20 bases between the two germline ends. There are 15 residues in the CDR3. CDR1 and CDR2 (germline): SGHNT, YYREEE (reference sequence). The CDR3 DNA reads as TGTGCCAGCAACTTCGGGGGGAGAGTTAGATATGGCTACACCTTC. It codes for CASNFGGRVRYGYTF.

The chain combines TRBV27 with TRBJ1-2, with 7 bases that match TRBD1. Germline CDR1 reads MNHEY; CDR2 reads SMNVEV (reference sequence). This CDR3 has 14 residues. Trimming took 6 bases from V and 4 from J; bases not matched to a gene: 8. CDR3 region: CASRRQGGGYGYTF. The DNA for the CDR3 is TGTGCCAGCAGGCGACAGGGTGGTGGCTATGGCTACACCTTC.

The V gene is TRBV9, the J gene TRBJ2-3; no firm D call. Looked up from germline, CDR1 is SGDLS and CDR2 is YYNGEE. The V end was cut by 0 bases, the J end by 2 bases, with 7 bases between. This CDR3 has 14 amino acids. The CDR3 sequence is CASSVGPDTDTQYF. The CDR3 nucleotides are TGTGCCAGCAGCGTAGGTCCAGACACAGATACGCAGTATTTT.

This chain joins TRBV9 and TRBJ1-1; unclear D gene. Germline-derived CDR1 and CDR2 are SGDLS and YYNGEE. There are 16 residues in the CDR3. V lost 3 bases, J lost 0 bases, and 15 bases lay in between. The CDR3 region is CASSEKAAGVNTEAFF. Here the CDR3 DNA reads TGTGCCAGCAGCGAAAAGGCAGCGGGTGTGAACACTGAAGCTTTCTTT.

V usage is TRBV7-9 and J usage is TRBJ2-7; TRBD1 matches 8 bases. Germline-derived CDR1 and CDR2 are SEHNR and FQNEAQ (reference sequence). The CDR3 has 16 residues. With V trimmed by 4 bases and J by 3 bases, 11 bases remained unmatched. Here the CDR3 reads CASSSPTGGQNYEQYF. DNA of the CDR3: TGTGCCAGCAGCTCCCCCACAGGGGGGCAGAACTACGAGCAGTACTTC.